This T cell receptor beta chain was retrieved from a study of cytomegalovirus exposure and HLA in healthy donors. Whole-study findings and limits: In a later analysis, specific HLA alleles were associated with 15,000 to 20,000 TCR beta sequences at a 0.05 false discovery rate.

Trimming shortened V by 5 bases and J by 0 bases, and 17 bases separated the two germline ends. The CDR3 length is 18 residues. CDR1 and CDR2 (germline): SEHNR, FQNEAQ (reference sequence). Amplification used 60 Vbeta primers and 13 Jbeta primers. The repertoire was sequenced with immunoSEQ multiplex PCR; TCRdb's copy has only in-frame clones and lacks some. The sample records under 150,000 clones, around three quarters being singletons. Note on this clone: Its antigen remains unidentified.

V and J are TRBV7-9 and TRBJ2-6, with a possible D match to TRBD1 (5 bases). This receptor was obtained from a woman between 50 and 59 years old in good health and CMV-seronegative. The specimen sequenced was PBMCs. The CDR3 loop reads CASSPTLQVLSGANVLTF. The CDR3 DNA sequence: TGTGCCAGCAGCCCCACCCTACAGGTTCTCTCTGGGGCCAACGTCCTGACTTTC. The full variable domain, rest sourced from reference TRBV7-9 and TRBJ2-6, is DTGVSQNPRHKITKRGQNVTFRCDPISEHNRLYWYRQTLGQGPEFLTYFQNEAQLEKSRLLSDRFSAERPKGSFSTLEIQRTEQGDSAMYLCASSPTLQVLSGANVLTFGAGSRLTVL.